This record covers a single T cell receptor beta chain. These data come from a study of blood T cell repertoires in COVID-19. Study in general: The analysed material was cDNA or gDNA that came from T cells, B-cell-depleted T cells, or PBMCs.

Profiling relied on immunoSEQ multiplex PCR, and the TCRdb table lists in-frame clones only, not all of them. The repertoire holds over 45,000 clones, with approximately 80% as singletons. Germline CDR1 and CDR2: MNHEY and SVGEGT. CDR3 length equals 15 residues. Unmatched junction bases numbered 9, after V lost 5 bases and J lost 5 bases. The sequencing sample was made of peripheral blood. The TCR originated in a human donor with active or convalescent COVID-19. The donor label of this sample is uncertain. The chain employs TRBV6-2 or TRBV6-3 and TRBJ2-7; TRBD1 matches 10 bases. The CDR3 region has the DNA TGTGCCAGCAGTCCGACGGGGACAGGGGTCAACGAGCAGTACTTC. Translated, it gives CASSPTGTGVNEQYF.